One TCR beta chain is described in this entry. This clone was counted once. There is no known antigen for this receptor. Per-nucleotide qualities are absent, and no much larger clonotype sits a single base away. The immunoSEQ Assay, a bias-controlled multiplex PCR, was used to amplify TCRbeta CDR3 regions from genomic DNA. For the original study's pipeline: Within the assay, amplification of reference gene primers was used to estimate how many nucleated cells each sample contained. Sequence reads were collapsed and filtered to measure the absolute abundance of every unique TCRbeta CDR3 rearrangement. For each sample, productive Simpson clonality was calculated by taking the square root of Simpson's diversity index across productive rearrangements. In TCRdb, the immuneACCESS table is reduced to in-frame sequences with V and J assigned. These tables do not hold every clone; where another copy was compared, an unresolved V gene accounts for under half, and the others remain unexplained. V, J and clone size are those of that table, while D and trimming were read from the DNA. This sample comprises some 150,000 clones, roughly 89% of them detected only once. The ten largest make up around 1.6% of the sample.

This entry comes from a study of blood T cell repertoires in COVID-19 (TCRdb year 2020). At the level of the whole study: Collaborator samples came from the United States, Italy and Spain and covered acute and convalescent phases of COVID-19. A freely available public database, intended as a resource for researchers studying the immune response to SARS-CoV-2, is where the repertoires were released. The prospective study material was composed of cDNA or gDNA derived from T cells, B-cell-depleted T cells, or PBMCs. Samples came from the ongoing ImmuneRACE study (first 160 participants) plus 1,254 subjects from 6 global collaborators. HLA class I and class II types, where available, came from metadata supplied by the sample provider rather than from assay-based typing. The sample metadata nearly always contained a de-identified subject ID, COVID-19 status, age in years and sex. Subjects who had been exposed to COVID-19, were actively infected with it, or had recovered from it provided the deeply sampled blood TCRbeta repertoires that made up the dataset. The research as a whole found: How much clinical and demographic metadata was included differed by source and by participant, and the metadata was provided uncurated.

From cysteine to phenylalanine, the CDR3 is 12 amino acids long. The entry retains the CDR3 DNA only, 36 bases that are in frame from base 1. CDR1 is given as LGHDT and CDR2 as YNNKEL, both from the germline V gene (reference sequence). V and J are truncated by 2 bases and 5 bases respectively, leaving an intervening sequence of 7 bases. Whole blood was collected in K2EDTA tubes by collaborating institutions according to the institutions' own protocols. For TCRbeta analysis, collaborator samples were shipped as frozen whole blood, as isolated PBMCs, or as DNA extracted from either sample type. This receptor was identified in a human donor in a cohort sampled during active COVID-19. The rearranged chain carries TRBV3-1 (or the pseudogene TRBV3-2) and TRBJ2-7; the D gene cannot be named for sure. The sequencing input was peripheral blood. Read as DNA, the sequence is TGTGCCAGCAGCCAACTAGGCAACGAGCAGTACTTC. The translation is CASSQLGNEQYF.